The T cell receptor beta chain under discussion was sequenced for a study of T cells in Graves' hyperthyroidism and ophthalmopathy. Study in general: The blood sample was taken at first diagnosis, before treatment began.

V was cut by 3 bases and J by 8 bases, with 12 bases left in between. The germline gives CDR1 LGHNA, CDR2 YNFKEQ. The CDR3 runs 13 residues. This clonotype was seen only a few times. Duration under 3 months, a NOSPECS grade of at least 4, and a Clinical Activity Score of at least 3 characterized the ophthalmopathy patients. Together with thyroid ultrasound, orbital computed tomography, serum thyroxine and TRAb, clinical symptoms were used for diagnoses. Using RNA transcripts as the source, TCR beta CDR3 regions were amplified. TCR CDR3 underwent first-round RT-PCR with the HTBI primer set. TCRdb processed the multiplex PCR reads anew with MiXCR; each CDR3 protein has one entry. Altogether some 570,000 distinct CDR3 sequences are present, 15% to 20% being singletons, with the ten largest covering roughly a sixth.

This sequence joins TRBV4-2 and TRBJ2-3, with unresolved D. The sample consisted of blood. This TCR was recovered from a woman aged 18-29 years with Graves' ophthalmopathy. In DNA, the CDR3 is TGTGCCAGCAGCCAGGTAGCAACTGGTACGCAGTATTTT. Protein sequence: CASSQVATGTQYF.